Included here is one TCR beta chain sequence, with context. Its specificity is unknown. Produced via immunoSEQ multiplex PCR; TCRdb's table is partial and in-frame only. The repertoire holds approximately 43,000 clones, about nine tenths seen once, with around 25% in the top ten. This specimen belongs to a study of T cell responses to AZD1222 COVID-19 vaccine. V shed 6 bases and J shed 3 bases, with 11 bases lying between them. This CDR3 has 13 amino acids. Germline V gene lookup returns CDR1 SGHVS and CDR2 FNYEAQ. Points from the study as a whole: Spike-specific TCR breadth and depth were elevated following two AZD1222 doses. Dominant at 160-218 and 743-854, vaccine-associated CD4 TCRs also spanned spike. The reported proportion of spike-specific TCRs targeting unmutated variant regions was nearly half.

Sequencing was performed on peripheral blood, taken 28 days after the second AZD1222 dose. This TCR was sampled from an adult who received the AZD1222 COVID-19 vaccine. The chain couples TRBV7-6 to TRBJ1-1; the D gene is possibly TRBD1 (5 bases). The chain's CDR3 is CASREQEDTEAFF. In DNA, the CDR3 is TGTGCCAGCAGGGAACAGGAGGACACTGAAGCTTTCTTT.